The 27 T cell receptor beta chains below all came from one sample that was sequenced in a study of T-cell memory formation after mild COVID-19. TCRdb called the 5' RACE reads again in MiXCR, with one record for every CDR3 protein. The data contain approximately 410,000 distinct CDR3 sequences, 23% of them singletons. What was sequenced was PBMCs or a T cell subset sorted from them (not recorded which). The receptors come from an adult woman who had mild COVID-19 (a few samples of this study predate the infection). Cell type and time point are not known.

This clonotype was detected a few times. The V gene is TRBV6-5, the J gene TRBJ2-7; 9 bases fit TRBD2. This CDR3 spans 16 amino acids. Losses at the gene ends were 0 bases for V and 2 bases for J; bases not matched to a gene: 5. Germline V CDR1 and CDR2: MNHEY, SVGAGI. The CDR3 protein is CASSYSLERGAYEQYF. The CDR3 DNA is TGTGCCAGCAGTTACTCGCTCGAGCGGGGGGCCTACGAGCAGTACTTC.

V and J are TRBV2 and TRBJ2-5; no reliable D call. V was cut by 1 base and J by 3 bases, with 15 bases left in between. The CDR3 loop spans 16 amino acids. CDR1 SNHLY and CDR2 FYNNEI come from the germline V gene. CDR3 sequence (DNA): TGTGCCAGCAGTGAAGGTGAACACGGGTTCGAAGAGACCCAGTACTTC. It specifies CASSEGEHGFEETQYF.

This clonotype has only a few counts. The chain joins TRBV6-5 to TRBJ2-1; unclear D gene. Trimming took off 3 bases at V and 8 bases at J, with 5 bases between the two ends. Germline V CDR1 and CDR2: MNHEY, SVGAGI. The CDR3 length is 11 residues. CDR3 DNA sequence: TGTGCCAGCAGTTATCGGGATGAGCAGTTCTTC. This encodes CASSYRDEQFF.

DNA for the CDR3: TGTGCCAGCAGCATCGGACTAGCGGGGGGAAGGTACGAGCAGTACTTC. It specifies CASSIGLAGGRYEQYF. V gene TRBV7-6 combines with J gene TRBJ2-7; 14 bases line up with TRBD2. V dropped 5 bases and J dropped 4; count of bases not matched to a gene: 7. Germline values: CDR1 SGHVS, CDR2 FNYEAQ. CDR3 length: 16 residues.

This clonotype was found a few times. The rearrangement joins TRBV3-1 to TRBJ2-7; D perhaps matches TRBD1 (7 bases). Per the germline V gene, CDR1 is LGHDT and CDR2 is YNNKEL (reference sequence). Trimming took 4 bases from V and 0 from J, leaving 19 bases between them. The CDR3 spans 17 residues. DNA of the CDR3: TGTGCCAGCAGCCGCGGAGGGGGGACAGTGACCTCCTACGAGCAGTACTTC. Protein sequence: CASSRGGGTVTSYEQYF.

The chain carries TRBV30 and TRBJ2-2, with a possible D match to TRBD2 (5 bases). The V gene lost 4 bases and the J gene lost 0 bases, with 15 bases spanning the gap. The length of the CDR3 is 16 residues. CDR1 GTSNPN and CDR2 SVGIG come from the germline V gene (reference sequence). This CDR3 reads CAWTAADRPNTGELFF. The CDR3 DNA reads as TGTGCCTGGACGGCAGCGGATCGGCCGAACACCGGGGAGCTGTTTTTT.

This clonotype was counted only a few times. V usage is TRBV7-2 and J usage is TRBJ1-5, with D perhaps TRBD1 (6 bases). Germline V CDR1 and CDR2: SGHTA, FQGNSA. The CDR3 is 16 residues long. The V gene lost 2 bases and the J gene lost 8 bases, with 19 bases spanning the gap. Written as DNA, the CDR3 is TGTGCCAGCAGCTTATCCCCAACAGGGAATGGGAAGCCCCAGCATTTT. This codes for CASSLSPTGNGKPQHF.

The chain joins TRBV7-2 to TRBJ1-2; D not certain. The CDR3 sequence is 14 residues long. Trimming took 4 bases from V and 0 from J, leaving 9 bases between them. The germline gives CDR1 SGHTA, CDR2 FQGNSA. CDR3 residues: CASSYLSSNYGYTF. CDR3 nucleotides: TGTGCCAGCAGCTATTTAAGTTCTAACTATGGCTACACCTTC.

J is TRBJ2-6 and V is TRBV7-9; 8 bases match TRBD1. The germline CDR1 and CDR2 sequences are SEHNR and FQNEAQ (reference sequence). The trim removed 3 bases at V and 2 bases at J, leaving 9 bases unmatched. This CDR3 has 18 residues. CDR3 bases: TGTGCCAGCAGCTTTGTAGACAGGGGTAAAGCTGGGGCCAACGTCCTGACTTTC. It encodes CASSFVDRGKAGANVLTF.

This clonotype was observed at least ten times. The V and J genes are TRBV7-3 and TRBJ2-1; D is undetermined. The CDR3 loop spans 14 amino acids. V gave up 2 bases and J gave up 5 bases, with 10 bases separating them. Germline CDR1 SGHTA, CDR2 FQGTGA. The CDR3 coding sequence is TGTGCCAGCAGCTTAGCCGGCTTGGACAATGAGCAGTTCTTC. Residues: CASSLAGLDNEQFF.

CDR3 protein: CASSLTGGYNQPQHF. In DNA form, the CDR3 reads TGTGCCAGCAGCCTGACAGGGGGCTATAATCAGCCCCAGCATTTT. The chain recombines TRBV7-2 with TRBJ1-5; TRBD1 matches at 10 bases. CDR3 length: 15 residues. V lost 5 bases, J lost 4 bases, and 5 bases stayed unmatched. The germline gives CDR1 SGHTA, CDR2 FQGNSA.

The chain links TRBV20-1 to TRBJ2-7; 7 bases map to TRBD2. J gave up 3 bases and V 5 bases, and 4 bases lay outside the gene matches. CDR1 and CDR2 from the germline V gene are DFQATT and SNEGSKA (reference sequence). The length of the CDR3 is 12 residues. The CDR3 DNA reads TGCAGTGCTCGACCGGGGGGCTACGAGCAGTACTTC. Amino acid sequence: CSARPGGYEQYF.

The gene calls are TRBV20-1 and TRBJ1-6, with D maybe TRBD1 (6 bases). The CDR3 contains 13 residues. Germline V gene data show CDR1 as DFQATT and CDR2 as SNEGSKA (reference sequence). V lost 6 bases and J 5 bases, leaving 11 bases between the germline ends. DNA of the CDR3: TGCAGTGCGACAAGGGGGAATAATTCACCCCTCCACTTT. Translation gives CSATRGNNSPLHF.

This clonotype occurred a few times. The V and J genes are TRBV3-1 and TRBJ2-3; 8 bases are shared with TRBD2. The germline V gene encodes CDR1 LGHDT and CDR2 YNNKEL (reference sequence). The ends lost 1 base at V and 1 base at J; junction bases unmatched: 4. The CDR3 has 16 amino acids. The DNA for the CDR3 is TGTGCCAGCAGCCAAGTTCGGCGGGGGGGCACAGATACGCAGTATTTT. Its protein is CASSQVRRGGTDTQYF.

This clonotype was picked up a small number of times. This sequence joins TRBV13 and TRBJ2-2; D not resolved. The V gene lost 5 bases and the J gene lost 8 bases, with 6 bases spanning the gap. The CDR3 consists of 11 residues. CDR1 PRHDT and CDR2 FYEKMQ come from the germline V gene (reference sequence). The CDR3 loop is CASSAGGELFF. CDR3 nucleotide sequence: TGTGCCAGCAGCGCCGGAGGGGAGCTGTTTTTT.

This CDR3 reads CASSVLWTQETQYF. For the CDR3, the DNA is TGTGCCAGCAGCGTACTTTGGACCCAAGAGACCCAGTACTTC. V usage is TRBV9 and J usage is TRBJ2-5; no clear D. V shed 1 base and J shed 1 base, with 8 bases lying between them. The CDR3 loop spans 14 amino acids. Per germline, CDR1 SGDLS and CDR2 YYNGEE.

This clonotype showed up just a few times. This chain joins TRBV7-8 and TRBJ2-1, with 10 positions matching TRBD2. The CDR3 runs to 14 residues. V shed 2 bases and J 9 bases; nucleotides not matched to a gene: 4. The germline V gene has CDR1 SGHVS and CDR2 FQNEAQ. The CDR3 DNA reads TGTGCCAGCAGCTTACGAGCGGGAGGGCGTGAGCAGTTCTTC. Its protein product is CASSLRAGGREQFF.

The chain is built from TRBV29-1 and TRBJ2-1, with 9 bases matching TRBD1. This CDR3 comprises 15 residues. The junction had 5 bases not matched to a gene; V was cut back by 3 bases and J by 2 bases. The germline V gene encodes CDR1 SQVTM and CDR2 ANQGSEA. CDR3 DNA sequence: TGCAGCGTTGATTCGTGGGACAGGGCCTACAATGAGCAGTTCTTC. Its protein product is CSVDSWDRAYNEQFF.

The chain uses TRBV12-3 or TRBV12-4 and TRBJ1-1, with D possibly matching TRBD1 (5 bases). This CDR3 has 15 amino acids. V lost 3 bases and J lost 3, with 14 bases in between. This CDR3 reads CASSLEGDGYTEAFF. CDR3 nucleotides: TGTGCCAGCAGTTTGGAAGGGGACGGGTACACTGAAGCTTTCTTT.

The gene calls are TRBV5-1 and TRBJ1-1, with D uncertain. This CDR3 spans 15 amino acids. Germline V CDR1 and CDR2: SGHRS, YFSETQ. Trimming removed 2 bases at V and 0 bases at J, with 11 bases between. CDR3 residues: CASSFMTQMNTEAFF. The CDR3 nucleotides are TGCGCCAGCAGCTTCATGACGCAAATGAACACTGAAGCTTTCTTT.

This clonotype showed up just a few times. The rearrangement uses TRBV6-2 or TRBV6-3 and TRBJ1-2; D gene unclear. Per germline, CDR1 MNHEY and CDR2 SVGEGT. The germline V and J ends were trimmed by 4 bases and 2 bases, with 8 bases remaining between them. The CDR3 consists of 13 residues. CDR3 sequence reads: CASSFSENYGYTF. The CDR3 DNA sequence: TGTGCCAGCAGTTTCTCAGAGAACTATGGCTACACCTTC.

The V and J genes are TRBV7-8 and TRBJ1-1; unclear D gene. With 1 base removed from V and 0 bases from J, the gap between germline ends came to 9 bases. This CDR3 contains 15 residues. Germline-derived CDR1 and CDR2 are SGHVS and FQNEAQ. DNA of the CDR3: TGTGCCAGCAGCTTAGGTGCTGGAATGAACACTGAAGCTTTCTTT. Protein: CASSLGAGMNTEAFF.

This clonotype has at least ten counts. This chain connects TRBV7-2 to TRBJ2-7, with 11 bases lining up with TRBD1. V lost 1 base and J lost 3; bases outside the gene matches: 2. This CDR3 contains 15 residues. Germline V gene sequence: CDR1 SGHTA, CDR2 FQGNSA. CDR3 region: CASSLGGTGGYEQYF. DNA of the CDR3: TGTGCCAGCAGCTTAGGGGGGACAGGGGGCTACGAGCAGTACTTC.

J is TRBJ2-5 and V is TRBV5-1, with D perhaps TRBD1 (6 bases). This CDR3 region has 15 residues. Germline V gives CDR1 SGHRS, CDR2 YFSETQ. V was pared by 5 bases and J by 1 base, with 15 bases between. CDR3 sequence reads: CASRVQGNTQETQYF. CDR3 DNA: TGCGCCAGCAGAGTACAGGGAAATACCCAAGAGACCCAGTACTTC.

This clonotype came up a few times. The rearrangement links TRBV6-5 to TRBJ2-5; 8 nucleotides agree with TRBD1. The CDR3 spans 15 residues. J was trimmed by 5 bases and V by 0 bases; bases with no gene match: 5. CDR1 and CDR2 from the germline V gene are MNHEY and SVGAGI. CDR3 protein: CASSYSAGGLETQYF. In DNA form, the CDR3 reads TGTGCCAGCAGTTACTCGGCAGGGGGCTTGGAGACCCAGTACTTC.

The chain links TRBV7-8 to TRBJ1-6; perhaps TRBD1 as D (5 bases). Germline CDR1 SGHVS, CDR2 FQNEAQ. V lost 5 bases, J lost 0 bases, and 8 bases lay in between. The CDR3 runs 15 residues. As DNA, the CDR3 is TGTGCCAGCAGCCCAGGGAGCTCCTATAATTCACCCCTCCACTTT. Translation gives CASSPGSSYNSPLHF. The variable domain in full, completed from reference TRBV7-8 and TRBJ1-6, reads GAGVSQSPRYKVAKRGQDVALRCDPISGHVSLFWYQQALGQGPEFLTYFQNEAQLDKSGLPSDRFFAERPEGSVSTLKIQRTQQEDSAVYLCASSPGSSYNSPLHFGNGTRLTVT.

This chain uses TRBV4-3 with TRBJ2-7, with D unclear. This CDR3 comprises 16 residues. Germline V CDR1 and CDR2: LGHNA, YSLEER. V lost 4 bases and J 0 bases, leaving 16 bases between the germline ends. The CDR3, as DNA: TGCGCCAGCAGCCCCTCTGTTTACGGTTACTCCTACGAGCAGTACTTC. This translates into CASSPSVYGYSYEQYF.